This T cell receptor beta chain was sequenced for a study of early stage breast cancer tumors. Study-wide context: Of 15 to 20 invasive breast tumors, about a dozen were hormone receptor-positive, HER2-negative. Around 10-fold was the mean read coverage per sample. Study-wide findings and caveats: Compared with adjacent normal breast tissue, tumors showed around 2.7-fold greater T cell density and higher clonality. Blood repertoires resembled normal breast more than tumor.

As to this clone: Its antigen is unidentified.

The assay was immunoSEQ multiplex PCR, and TCRdb's table has in-frame clones only and misses some. Altogether around 25,000 clones are present, 65% to 70% being singletons, with the ten largest covering around 9.5%. Trimming at V came to 5 bases and at J to 4 bases, leaving 3 bases not matched to a gene. Germline-derived CDR1 and CDR2 are SGHTA and FQGNSA. The CDR3 has 14 residues. V is TRBV7-2 and J is TRBJ2-2, with 8 bases aligning to TRBD1. The sample taken for sequencing was breast tumor tissue. This TCR came from a person between 55 and 70 years old with breast cancer. Written as DNA, the CDR3 is TGTGCCAGCAGCGCAACAGGGGGCACCGGGGAGCTGTTTTTT. This encodes CASSATGGTGELFF.